The clone carrying this T cell receptor (delta chain) was found many times. This DNA's translation and the protein TCRdb lists, from a much larger clone, do not match at residue 4, likely due to a read error; the protein shown is translated from the DNA. This entry is derived from a study of γδ T cells in repeated Plasmodium falciparum infection. TCRdb used CATT to re-call clones from the multiplex PCR reads. The repertoire includes around 86,000 delta-chain clones, around 1.4% of them detected once, and about 10% sits in the top ten. Bulk repertoires came from Vgamma9/Vdelta2+ or Vdelta2-negative gammadelta T cells flow-sorted from PBMC. The CDR3 extends over 18 amino acids. Germline lookup yields CDR1 GEAIGNYY and CDR2 EKD.

The sequencing input was gamma-delta T cells from blood. The sequence came from a pool of human donors (malaria-infected and uninfected, not separated). The V gene is TRDV2, the J gene TRDJ2; 7 bases are a match to TRDD3. CDR3 region: CACNTGDYLGVTPAQLFF. CDR3 DNA sequence: TGTGCCTGTAACACCGGGGACTACCTGGGGGTCACACCAGCACAACTCTTCTTT.